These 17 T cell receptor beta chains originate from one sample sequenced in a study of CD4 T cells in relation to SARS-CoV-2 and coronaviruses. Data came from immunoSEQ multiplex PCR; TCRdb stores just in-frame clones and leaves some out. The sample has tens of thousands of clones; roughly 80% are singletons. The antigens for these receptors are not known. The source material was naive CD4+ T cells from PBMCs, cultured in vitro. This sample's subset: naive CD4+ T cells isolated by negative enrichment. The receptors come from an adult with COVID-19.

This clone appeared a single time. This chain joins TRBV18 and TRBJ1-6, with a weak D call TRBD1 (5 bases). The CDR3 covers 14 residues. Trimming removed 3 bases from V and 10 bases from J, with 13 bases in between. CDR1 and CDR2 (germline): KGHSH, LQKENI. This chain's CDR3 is CASSPVRADSPLHF. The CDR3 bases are TGTGCCAGCTCACCGGTCAGGGCCGACTCACCCCTCCACTTT.

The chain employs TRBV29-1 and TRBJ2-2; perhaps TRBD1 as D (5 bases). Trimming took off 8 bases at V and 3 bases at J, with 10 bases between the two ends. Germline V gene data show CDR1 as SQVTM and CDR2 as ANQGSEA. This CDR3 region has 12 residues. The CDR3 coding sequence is TGCAGCCTGCAGGGTCACACCGGGGAGCTGTTTTTT. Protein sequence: CSLQGHTGELFF.

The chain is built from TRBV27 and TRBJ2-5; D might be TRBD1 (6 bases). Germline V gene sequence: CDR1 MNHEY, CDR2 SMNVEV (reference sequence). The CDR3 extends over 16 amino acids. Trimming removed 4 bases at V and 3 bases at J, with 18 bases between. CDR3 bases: TGTGCCAGCAGTTCCTACTCTGGGGGCAGAAAAGAGACCCAGTACTTC. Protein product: CASSSYSGGRKETQYF.

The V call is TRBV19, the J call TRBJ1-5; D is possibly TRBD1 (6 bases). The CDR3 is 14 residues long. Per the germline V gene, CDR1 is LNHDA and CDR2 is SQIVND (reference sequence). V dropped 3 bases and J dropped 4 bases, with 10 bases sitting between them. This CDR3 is CASSILQGNQPQHF. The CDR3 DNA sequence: TGTGCCAGTAGTATTTTGCAGGGGAATCAGCCCCAGCATTTT.

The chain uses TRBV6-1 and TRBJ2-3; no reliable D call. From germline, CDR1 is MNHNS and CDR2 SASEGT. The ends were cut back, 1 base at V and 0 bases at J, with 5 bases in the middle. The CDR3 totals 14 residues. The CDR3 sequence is CASSEGISTDTQYF. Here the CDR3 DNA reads TGTGCCAGCAGTGAAGGAATAAGCACAGATACGCAGTATTTT.

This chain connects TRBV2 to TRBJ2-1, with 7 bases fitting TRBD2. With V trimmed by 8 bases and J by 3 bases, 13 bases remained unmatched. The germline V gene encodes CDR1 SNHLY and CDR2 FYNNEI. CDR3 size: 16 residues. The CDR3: CASCGEGFLFYNEQFF. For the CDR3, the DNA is TGTGCCAGCTGTGGGGAGGGGTTCCTCTTCTACAATGAGCAGTTCTTC.

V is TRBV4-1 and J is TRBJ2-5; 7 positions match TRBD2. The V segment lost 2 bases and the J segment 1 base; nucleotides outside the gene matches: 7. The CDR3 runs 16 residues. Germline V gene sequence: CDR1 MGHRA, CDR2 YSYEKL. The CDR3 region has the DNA TGCGCCAGCAGCCAATCGGCGGGAGCCGGCCAAGAGACCCAGTACTTC. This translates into CASSQSAGAGQETQYF.

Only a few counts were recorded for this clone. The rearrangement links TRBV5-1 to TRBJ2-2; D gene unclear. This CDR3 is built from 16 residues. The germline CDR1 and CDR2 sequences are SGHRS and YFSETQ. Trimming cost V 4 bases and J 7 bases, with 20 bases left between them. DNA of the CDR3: TGCGCCAGCAGCCCGCCACCCCCCAAAGCTAGCGGGGAGCTGTTTTTT. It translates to CASSPPPPKASGELFF.

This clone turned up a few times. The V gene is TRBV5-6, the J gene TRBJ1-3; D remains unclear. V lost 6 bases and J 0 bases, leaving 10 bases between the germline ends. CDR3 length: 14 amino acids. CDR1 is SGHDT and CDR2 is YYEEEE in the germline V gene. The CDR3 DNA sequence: TGTGCCAGCAACGAGGGTTACTCTGGAAACACCATATATTTT. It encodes CASNEGYSGNTIYF.

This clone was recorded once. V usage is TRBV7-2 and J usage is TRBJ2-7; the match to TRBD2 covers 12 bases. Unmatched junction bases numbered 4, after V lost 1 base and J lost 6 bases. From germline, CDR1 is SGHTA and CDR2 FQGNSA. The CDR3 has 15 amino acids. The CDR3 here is CASSLGLAGVIEQYF. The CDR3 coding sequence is TGTGCCAGCAGCTTAGGACTAGCGGGAGTGATCGAGCAGTACTTC. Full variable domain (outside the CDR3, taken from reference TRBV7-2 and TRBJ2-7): GAGVSQSPSNKVTEKGKDVELRCDPISGHTALYWYRQSLGQGLEFLIYFQGNSAPDKSGLPSDRFSAERTGGSVSTLTIQRTQQEDSAVYLCASSLGLAGVIEQYFGPGTRLTVT.

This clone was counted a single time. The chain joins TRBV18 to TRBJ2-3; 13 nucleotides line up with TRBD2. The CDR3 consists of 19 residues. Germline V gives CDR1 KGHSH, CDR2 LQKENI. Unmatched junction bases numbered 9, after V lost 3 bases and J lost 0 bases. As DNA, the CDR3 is TGTGCCAGCTCACCGCCACTAGCGGGAGGGCCAATGAGCACAGATACGCAGTATTTT. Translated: CASSPPLAGGPMSTDTQYF.

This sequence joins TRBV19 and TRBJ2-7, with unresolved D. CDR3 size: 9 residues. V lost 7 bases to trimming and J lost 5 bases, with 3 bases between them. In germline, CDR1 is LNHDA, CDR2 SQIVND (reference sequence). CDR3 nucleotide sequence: TGTGCCAGTAAGGACGAGCAGTACTTC. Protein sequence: CASKDEQYF.

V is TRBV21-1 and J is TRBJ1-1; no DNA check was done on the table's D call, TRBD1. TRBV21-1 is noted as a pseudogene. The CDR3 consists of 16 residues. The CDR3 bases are TGTGCCAGCAGCAAAGCGCTTTACAGGGGGAGCACTGAAGCTTTCTTT. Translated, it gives CASSKALYRGSTEAFF.

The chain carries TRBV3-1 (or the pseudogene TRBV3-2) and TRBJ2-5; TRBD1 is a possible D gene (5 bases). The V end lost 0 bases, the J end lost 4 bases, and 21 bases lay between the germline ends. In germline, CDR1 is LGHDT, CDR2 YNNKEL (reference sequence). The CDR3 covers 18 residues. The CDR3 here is CASSQEGYGRGPPETQYF. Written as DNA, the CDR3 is TGTGCCAGCAGCCAAGAGGGCTATGGTAGGGGCCCGCCAGAGACCCAGTACTTC.

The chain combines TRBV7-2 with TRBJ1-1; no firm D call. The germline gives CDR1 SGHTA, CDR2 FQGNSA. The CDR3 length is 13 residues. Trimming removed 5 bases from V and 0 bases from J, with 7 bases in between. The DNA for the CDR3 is TGTGCCAGCAGCCCCCGTTTGAACACTGAAGCTTTCTTT. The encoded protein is CASSPRLNTEAFF. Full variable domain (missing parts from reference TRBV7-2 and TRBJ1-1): GAGVSQSPSNKVTEKGKDVELRCDPISGHTALYWYRQSLGQGLEFLIYFQGNSAPDKSGLPSDRFSAERTGGSVSTLTIQRTQQEDSAVYLCASSPRLNTEAFFGQGTRLTVV.

CDR3: CASSPGPPIVTQYF. The CDR3 DNA reads TGTGCCAGCAGCCCTGGACCCCCTATTGTGACCCAGTACTTC. The chain couples TRBV7-3 to TRBJ2-5; the D is unclear. The CDR3 runs to 14 residues. V was shortened by 5 bases and J by 7 bases, with 17 bases between the two germline ends. The germline CDR1 and CDR2 sequences are SGHTA and FQGTGA.

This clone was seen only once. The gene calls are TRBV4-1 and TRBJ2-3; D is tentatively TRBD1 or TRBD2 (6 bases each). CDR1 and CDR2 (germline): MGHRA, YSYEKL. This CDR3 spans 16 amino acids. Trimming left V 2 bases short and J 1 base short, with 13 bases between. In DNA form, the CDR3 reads TGCGCCAGCAGCCAATTCGGAGGGGGGCGCACAGATACGCAGTATTTT. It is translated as CASSQFGGGRTDTQYF.